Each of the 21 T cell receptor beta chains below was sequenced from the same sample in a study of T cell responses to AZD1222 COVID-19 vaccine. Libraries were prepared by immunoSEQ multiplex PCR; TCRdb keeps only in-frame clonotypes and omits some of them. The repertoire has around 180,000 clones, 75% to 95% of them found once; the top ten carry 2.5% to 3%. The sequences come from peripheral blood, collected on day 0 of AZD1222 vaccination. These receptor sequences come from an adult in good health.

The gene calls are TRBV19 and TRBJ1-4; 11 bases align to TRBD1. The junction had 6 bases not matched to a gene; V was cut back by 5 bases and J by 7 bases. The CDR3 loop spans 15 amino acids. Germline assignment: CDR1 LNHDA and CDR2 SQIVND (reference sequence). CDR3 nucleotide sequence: TGTGCCAGTAGTCTGACCGGGACAGGGGGTGAAAAACTGTTTTTT. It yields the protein CASSLTGTGGEKLFF.

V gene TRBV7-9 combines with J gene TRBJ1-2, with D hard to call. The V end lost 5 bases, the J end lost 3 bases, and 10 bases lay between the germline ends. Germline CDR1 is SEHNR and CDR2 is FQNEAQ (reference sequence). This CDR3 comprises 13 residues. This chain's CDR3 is CASSRGKDYGYTF. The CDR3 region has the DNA TGTGCCAGCAGCAGAGGAAAGGACTATGGCTACACCTTC.

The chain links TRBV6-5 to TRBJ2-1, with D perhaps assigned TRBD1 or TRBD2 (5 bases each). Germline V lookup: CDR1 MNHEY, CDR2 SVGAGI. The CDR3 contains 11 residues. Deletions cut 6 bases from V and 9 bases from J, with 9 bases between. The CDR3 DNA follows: TGTGCCAGCAGGAGGGGTGCTGAGCAGTTCTTC. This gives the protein CASRRGAEQFF.

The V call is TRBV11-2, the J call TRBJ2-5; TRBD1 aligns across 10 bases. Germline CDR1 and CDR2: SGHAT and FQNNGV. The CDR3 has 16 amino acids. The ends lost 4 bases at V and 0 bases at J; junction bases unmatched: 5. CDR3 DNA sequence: TGTGCCAGCAGCTGGACAGGGGGTGGGTACCAAGAGACCCAGTACTTC. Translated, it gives CASSWTGGGYQETQYF.

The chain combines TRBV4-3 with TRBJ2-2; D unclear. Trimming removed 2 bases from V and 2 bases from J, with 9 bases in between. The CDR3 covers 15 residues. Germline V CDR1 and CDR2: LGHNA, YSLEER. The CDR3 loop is CASSQRIANTGELFF. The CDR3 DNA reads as TGCGCCAGCAGCCAAAGGATAGCAAACACCGGGGAGCTGTTTTTT.

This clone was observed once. In nucleotides, the CDR3 is TGTGCCAGCAGTGAACGGGGGACCTCAACTAATGAAAAACTGTTTTTT. Its translation: CASSERGTSTNEKLFF. The chain joins TRBV6-1 to TRBJ1-4; D may be TRBD1 (5 bases). Germline V gives CDR1 MNHNS, CDR2 SASEGT. Between the trimmed V and J ends, which lost 2 bases and 0 bases, there was a span of 10 bases. This CDR3 has 16 amino acids.

CDR3 protein: CASSQGTGLSYEQYF. CDR3 nucleotides: TGTGCCAGCTCCCAAGGGACAGGGCTCTCCTACGAGCAGTACTTC. The gene calls are TRBV18 and TRBJ2-7; 9 nucleotides line up with TRBD1. The CDR3 runs 15 residues. The germline V gene encodes CDR1 KGHSH and CDR2 LQKENI. After removal of 6 bases from V and 0 bases from J, the junction contained 6 bases not matched to a gene.

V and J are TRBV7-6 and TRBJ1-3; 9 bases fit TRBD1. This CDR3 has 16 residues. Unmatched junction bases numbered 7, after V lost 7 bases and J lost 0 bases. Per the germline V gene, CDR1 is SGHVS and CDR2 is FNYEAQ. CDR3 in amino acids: CASNRQGEHSGNTIYF. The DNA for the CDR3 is TGTGCCAGCAACCGACAGGGGGAACACTCTGGAAACACCATATATTTT. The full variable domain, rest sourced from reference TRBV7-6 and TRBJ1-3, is GAGVSQSPRYKVTKRGQDVALRCDPISGHVSLYWYRQALGQGPEFLTYFNYEAQQDKSGLPNDRFSAERPEGSISTLTIQRTEQRDSAMYRCASNRQGEHSGNTIYFGEGSWLTVV.

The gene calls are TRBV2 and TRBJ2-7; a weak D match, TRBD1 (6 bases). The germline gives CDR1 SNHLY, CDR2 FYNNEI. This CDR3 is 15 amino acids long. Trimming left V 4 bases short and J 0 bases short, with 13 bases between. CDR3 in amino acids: CASSAPDRISYEQYF. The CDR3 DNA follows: TGTGCCAGCAGTGCCCCGGACAGAATCTCCTACGAGCAGTACTTC.

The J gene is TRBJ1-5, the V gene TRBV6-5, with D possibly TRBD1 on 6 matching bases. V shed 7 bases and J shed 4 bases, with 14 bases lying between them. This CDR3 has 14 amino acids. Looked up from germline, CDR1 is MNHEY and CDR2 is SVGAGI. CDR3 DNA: TGTGCCAGCATCCCTAAGGGGGGTAATCAGCCCCAGCATTTT. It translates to CASIPKGGNQPQHF.

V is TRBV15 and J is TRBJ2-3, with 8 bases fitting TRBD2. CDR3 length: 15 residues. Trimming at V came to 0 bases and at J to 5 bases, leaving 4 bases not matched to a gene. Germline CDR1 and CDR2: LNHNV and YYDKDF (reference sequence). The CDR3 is CATSRDPGGGDTQYF. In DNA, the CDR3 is TGTGCCACCAGCAGAGATCCCGGGGGGGGAGATACGCAGTATTTT.

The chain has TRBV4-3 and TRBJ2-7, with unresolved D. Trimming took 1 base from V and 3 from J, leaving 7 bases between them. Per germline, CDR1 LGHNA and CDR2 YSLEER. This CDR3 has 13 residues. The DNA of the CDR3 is TGCGCCAGCAGCCAAGGGCTCCACTACGAGCAGTACTTC. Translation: CASSQGLHYEQYF.

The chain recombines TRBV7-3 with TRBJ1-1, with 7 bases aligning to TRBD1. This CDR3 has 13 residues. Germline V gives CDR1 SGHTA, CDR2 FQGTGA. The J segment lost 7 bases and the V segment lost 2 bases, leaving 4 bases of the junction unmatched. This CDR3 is CASSLSGQSEAFF. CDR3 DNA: TGTGCCAGCAGCTTATCGGGACAGAGTGAAGCTTTCTTT. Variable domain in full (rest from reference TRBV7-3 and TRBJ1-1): GAGVSQTPSNKVTEKGKYVELRCDPISGHTALYWYRQSLGQGPEFLIYFQGTGAADDSGLPNDRFFAVRPEGSVSTLKIQRTERGDSAVYLCASSLSGQSEAFFGQGTRLTVV.

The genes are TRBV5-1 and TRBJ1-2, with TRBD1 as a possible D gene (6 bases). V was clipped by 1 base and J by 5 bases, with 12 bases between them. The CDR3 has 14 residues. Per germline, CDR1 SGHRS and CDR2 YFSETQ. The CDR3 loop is CASSLTGPAYGYTF. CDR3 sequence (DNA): TGCGCCAGCAGCTTGACAGGGCCAGCATATGGCTACACCTTC.

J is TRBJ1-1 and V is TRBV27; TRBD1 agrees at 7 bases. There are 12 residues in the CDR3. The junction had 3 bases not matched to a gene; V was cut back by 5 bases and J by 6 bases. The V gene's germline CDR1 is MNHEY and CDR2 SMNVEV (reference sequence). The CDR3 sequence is CASSPGQPEAFF. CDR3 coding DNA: TGTGCCAGCAGTCCGGGACAGCCTGAAGCTTTCTTT.

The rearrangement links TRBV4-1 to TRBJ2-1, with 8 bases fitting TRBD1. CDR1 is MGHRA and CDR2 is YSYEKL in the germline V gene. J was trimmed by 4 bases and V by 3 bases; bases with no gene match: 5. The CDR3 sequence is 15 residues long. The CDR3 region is CASSQAGGPYNEQFF. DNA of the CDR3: TGCGCCAGCAGCCAGGCAGGGGGCCCTTACAATGAGCAGTTCTTC.

The CDR3 nucleotides read TGTGCCAGCATGATAGGACTAGCGGACAATGAGCAGTTCTTC. This encodes CASMIGLADNEQFF. V usage is TRBV7-9 and J usage is TRBJ2-1, with 10 bases lining up with TRBD2. CDR1 is SEHNR, CDR2 FQNEAQ, per germline (reference sequence). This CDR3 region has 14 residues. V lost 7 bases, J lost 5 bases, and 5 bases stayed unmatched.

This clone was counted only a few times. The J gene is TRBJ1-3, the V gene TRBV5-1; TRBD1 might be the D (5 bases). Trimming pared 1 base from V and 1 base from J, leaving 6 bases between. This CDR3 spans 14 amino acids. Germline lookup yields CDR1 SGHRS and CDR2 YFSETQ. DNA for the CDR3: TGCGCCAGCAGCTTGTGGGGGTCTGGAAACACCATATATTTT. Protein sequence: CASSLWGSGNTIYF.

CDR3 sequence: CASSSNGNEQFF. The CDR3 nucleotides are TGCGCCAGCAGCTCGAATGGGAATGAGCAGTTCTTC. The V call is TRBV5-1, the J call TRBJ2-1; D remains unclear. With 3 bases removed from V and 7 bases from J, the gap between germline ends came to 8 bases. This CDR3 contains 12 residues. The germline CDR1 and CDR2 sequences are SGHRS and YFSETQ.

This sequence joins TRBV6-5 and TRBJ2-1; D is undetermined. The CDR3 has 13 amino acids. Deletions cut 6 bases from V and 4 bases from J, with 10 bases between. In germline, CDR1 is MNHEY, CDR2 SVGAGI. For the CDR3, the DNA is TGTGCCAGCAGGAGCTTGGTGTACAATGAGCAGTTCTTC. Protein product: CASRSLVYNEQFF.

DNA for the CDR3: TGTGCCAGCAGCTTATTGGGGGAAAGTGGCACAGATACGCAGTATTTT. Translated, it gives CASSLLGESGTDTQYF. The V call is TRBV7-6, the J call TRBJ2-3; perhaps D is TRBD1 or TRBD2 (5 bases each). Germline V gives CDR1 SGHVS, CDR2 FNYEAQ. The CDR3 is 16 residues long. V lost 2 bases to trimming and J lost 1 base, with 13 bases between them.